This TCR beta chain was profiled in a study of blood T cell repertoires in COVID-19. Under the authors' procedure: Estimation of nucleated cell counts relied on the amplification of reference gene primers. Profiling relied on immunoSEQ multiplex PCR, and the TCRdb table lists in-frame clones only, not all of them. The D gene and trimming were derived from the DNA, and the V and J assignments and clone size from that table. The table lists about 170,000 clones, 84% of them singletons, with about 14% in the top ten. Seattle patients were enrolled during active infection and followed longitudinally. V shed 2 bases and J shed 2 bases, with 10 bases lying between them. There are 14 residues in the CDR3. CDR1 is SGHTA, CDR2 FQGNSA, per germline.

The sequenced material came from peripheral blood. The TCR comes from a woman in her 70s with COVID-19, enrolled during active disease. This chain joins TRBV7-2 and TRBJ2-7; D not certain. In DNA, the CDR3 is TGTGCCAGCAGCTTATCCACGGGTGCCTACGAGCAGTACTTC. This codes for CASSLSTGAYEQYF.